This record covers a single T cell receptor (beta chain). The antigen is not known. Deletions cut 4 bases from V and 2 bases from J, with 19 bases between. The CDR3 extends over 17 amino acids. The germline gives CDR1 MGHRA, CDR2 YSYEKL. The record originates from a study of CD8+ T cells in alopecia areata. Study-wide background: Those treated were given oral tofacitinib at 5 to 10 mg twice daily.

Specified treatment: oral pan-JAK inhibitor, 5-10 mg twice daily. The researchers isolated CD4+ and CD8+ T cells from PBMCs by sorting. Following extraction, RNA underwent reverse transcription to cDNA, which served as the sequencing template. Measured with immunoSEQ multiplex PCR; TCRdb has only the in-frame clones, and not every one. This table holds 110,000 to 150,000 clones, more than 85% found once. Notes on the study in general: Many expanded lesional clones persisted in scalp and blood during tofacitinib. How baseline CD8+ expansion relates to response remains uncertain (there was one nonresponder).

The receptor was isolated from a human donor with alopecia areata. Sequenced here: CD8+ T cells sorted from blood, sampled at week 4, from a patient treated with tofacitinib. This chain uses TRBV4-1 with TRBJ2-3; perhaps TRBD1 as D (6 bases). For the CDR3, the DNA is TGCGCCAGCAGCCTCACAAGAAAGGACAGCCTCACAGATACGCAGTATTTT. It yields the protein CASSLTRKDSLTDTQYF.